This T cell receptor beta chain was retrieved from a study of chronic HIV infection and antiretroviral therapy. The CDR3 is 12 residues long. V was pared by 6 bases and J by 5 bases, with 4 bases of the junction left unmatched. Germline V gives CDR1 SQVTM, CDR2 ANQGSEA. TCRdb fed the 5' RACE reads into MiXCR, producing one record per CDR3 protein. The table records roughly 48,000 distinct CDR3 sequences, approximately 19% of them present only once. This clonotype was observed a handful of times. The receptor was derived from an adult who had HIV and had not received antiretroviral therapy, or was an uninfected healthy control (not recorded which). The chain has TRBV29-1 and TRBJ1-1; TRBD1 aligns across 9 bases. Source material: peripheral blood. In DNA form, the CDR3 reads TGCAGCGTACCGGACAGGGGAACTGAAGCTTTCTTT. Translating gives CSVPDRGTEAFF.